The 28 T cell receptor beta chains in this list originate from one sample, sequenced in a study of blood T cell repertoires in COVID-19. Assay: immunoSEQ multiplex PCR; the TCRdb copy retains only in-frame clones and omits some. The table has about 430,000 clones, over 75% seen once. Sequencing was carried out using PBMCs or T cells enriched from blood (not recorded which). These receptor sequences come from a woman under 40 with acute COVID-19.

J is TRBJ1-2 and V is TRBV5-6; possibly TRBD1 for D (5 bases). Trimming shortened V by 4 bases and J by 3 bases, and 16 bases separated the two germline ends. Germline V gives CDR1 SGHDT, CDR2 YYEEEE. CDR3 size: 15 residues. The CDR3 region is CASSPRGNLHYGYTF. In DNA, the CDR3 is TGTGCCAGCAGCCCCCGGGGGAACCTGCACTATGGCTACACCTTC.

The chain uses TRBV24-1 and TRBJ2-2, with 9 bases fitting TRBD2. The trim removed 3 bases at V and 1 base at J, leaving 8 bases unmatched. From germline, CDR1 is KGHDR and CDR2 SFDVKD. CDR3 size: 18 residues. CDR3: CATSDDDKLAGNTGELFF. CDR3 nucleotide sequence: TGTGCCACCAGTGATGACGACAAACTAGCGGGGAACACCGGGGAGCTGTTTTTT.

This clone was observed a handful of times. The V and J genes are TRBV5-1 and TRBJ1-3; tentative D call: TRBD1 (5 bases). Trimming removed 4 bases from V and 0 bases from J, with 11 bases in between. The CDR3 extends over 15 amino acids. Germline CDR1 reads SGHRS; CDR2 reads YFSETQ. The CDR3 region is CASSRTGDSGNTIYF. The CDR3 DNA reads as TGCGCCAGCAGCCGTACAGGCGACTCTGGAAACACCATATATTTT.

The CDR3 is CASSQVPGNYGYTF. Written as DNA, the CDR3 is TGCGCCAGCAGCCAAGTCCCGGGAAACTATGGCTACACCTTC. The chain couples TRBV4-1 to TRBJ1-2; D not certain. CDR1 and CDR2 from the germline V gene are MGHRA and YSYEKL. The CDR3 is made up of 14 amino acids. Trimming took off 1 base at V and 2 bases at J, with 8 bases between the two ends.

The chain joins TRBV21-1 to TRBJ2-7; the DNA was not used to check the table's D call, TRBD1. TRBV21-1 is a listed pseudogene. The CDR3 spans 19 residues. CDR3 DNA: TGTGCCAGCAGCAAAGAGGTTTGGCGGGACAGGGGGCGAAGGTACGAGCAGTACTTC. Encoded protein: CASSKEVWRDRGRRYEQYF.

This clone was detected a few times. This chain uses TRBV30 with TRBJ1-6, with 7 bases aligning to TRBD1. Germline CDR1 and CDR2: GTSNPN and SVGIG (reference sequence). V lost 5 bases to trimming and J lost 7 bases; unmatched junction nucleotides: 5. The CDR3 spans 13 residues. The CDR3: CAWLTGKNSPLHF. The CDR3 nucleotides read TGTGCCTGGTTGACAGGGAAAAATTCACCCCTCCACTTT.

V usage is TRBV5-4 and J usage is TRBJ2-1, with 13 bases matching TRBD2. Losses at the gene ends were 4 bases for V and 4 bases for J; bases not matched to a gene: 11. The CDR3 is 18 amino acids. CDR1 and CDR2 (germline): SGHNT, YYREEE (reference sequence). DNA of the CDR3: TGTGCCAGCAGCCGGGGGACTAGCGGGGCGCACCTATACAATGAGCAGTTCTTC. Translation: CASSRGTSGAHLYNEQFF.

The CDR3 bases are TGTGCCAGCAGCCAAGACGACTCGGTCGAGCAGTACTTC. Protein product: CASSQDDSVEQYF. The J gene is TRBJ2-7, the V gene TRBV4-2, with no clear D. The CDR3 spans 13 residues. Trimming removed 0 bases at V and 6 bases at J, with 9 bases between. Germline assignment: CDR1 LGHNA and CDR2 YNFKEQ.

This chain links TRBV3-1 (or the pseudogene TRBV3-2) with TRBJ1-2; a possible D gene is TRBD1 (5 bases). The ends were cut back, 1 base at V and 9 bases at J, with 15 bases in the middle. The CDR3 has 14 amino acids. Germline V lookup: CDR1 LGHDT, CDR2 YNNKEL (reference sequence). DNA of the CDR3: TGTGCCAGCAGCCAAGGCGGGACGGATAATAGCTACACCTTC. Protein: CASSQGGTDNSYTF.

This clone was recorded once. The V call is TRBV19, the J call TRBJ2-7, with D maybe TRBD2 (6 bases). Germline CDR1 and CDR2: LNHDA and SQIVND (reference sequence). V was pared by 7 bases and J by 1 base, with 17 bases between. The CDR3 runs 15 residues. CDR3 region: CASTPGGGASYEQYF. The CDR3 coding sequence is TGTGCCAGTACCCCCGGTGGAGGGGCATCCTACGAGCAGTACTTC.

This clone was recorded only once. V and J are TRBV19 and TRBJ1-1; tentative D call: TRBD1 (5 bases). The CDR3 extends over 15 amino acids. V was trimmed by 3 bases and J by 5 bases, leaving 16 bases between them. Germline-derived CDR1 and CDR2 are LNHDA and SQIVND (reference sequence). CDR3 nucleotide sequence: TGTGCCAGTAGTATGGGGGGGGGAAAACTAACTGAAGCTTTCTTT. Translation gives CASSMGGGKLTEAFF.

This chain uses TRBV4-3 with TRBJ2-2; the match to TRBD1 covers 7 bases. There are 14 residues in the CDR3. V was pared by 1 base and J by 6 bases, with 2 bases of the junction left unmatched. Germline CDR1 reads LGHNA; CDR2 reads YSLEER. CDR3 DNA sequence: TGCGCCAGCAGCCAAGGAGGGGGCCCCGGGGAGCTGTTTTTT. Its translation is CASSQGGGPGELFF.

The CDR3 DNA reads as TGTGCCAGCAGCTTAGGAGGCCACACAGATACGCAGTATTTT. Translating it yields CASSLGGHTDTQYF. The V call is TRBV7-2, the J call TRBJ2-3, with D hard to call. This CDR3 is 14 amino acids long. V dropped 1 base and J dropped 2 bases, with 7 bases sitting between them. Germline CDR1 reads SGHTA; CDR2 reads FQGNSA.

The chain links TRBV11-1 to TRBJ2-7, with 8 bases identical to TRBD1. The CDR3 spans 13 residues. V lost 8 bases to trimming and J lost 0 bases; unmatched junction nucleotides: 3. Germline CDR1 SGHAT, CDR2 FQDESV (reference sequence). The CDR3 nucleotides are TGTGCCAGCGGACAGGGATTCTCCTACGAGCAGTACTTC. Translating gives CASGQGFSYEQYF.

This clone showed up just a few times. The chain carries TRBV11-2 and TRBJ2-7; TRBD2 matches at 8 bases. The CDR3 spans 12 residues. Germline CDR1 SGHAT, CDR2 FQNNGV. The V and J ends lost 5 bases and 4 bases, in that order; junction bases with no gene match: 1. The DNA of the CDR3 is TGTGCCAGCAGCCGCGGGGGGTACGAGCAGTACTTC. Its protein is CASSRGGYEQYF.

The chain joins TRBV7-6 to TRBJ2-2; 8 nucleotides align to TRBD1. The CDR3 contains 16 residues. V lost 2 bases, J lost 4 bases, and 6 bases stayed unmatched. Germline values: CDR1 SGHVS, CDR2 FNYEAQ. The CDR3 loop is CASSLPTGAGTGELFF. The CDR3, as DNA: TGTGCCAGCAGCTTACCGACAGGGGCGGGCACCGGGGAGCTGTTTTTT. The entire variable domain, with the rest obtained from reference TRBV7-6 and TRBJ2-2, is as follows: GAGVSQSPRYKVTKRGQDVALRCDPISGHVSLYWYRQALGQGPEFLTYFNYEAQQDKSGLPNDRFSAERPEGSISTLTIQRTEQRDSAMYRCASSLPTGAGTGELFFGEGSRLTVL.

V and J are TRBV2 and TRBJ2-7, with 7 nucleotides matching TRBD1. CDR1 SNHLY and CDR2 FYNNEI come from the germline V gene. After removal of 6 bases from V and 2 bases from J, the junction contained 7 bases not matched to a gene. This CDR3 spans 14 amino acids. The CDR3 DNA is TGTGCCAGCAGCGCGACAGGGATTCCCTACGAGCAGTACTTC. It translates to CASSATGIPYEQYF.

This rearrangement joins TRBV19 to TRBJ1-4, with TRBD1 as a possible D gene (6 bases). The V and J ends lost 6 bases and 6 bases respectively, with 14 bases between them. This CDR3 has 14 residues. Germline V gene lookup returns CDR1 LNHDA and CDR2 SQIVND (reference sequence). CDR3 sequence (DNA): TGTGCCAGTAGCTTGACAGGTAGACATGAAAAACTGTTTTTT. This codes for CASSLTGRHEKLFF.

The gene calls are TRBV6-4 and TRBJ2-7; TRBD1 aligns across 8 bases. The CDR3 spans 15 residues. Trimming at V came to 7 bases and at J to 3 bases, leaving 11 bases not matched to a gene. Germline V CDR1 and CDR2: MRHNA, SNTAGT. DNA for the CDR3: TGTGCCAGCATAATTAAACGGGACAGGAGCTACGAGCAGTACTTC. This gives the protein CASIIKRDRSYEQYF.

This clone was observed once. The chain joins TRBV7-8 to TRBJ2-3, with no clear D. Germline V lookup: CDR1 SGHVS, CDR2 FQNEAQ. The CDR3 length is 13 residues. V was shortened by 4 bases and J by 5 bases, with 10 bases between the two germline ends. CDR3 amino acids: CASSSFSGDTQYF. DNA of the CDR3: TGTGCCAGCAGCTCCTTTAGTGGAGATACGCAGTATTTT. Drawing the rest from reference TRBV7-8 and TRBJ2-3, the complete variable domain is GAGVSQSPRYKVAKRGQDVALRCDPISGHVSLFWYQQALGQGPEFLTYFQNEAQLDKSGLPSDRFFAERPEGSVSTLKIQRTQQEDSAVYLCASSSFSGDTQYFGPGTRLTVL.

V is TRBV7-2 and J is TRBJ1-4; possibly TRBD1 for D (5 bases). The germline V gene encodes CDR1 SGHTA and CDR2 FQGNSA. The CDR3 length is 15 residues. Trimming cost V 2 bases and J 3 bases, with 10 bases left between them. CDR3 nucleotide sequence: TGTGCCAGCAGCTTAAGGGGTTCGGCTAATGAAAAACTGTTTTTT. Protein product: CASSLRGSANEKLFF.

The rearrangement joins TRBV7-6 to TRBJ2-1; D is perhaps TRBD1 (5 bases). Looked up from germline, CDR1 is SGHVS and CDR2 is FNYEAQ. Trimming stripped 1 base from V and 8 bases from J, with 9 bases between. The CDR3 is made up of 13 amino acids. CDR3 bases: TGTGCCAGCAGCTTAGGTGGGGCAGATGAGCAGTTCTTC. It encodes CASSLGGADEQFF.

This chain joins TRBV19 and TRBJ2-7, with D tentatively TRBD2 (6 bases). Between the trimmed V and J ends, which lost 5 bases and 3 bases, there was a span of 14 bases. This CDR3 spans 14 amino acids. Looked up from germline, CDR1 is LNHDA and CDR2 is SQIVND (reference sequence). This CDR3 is CASSPAGGVYEQYF. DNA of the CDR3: TGTGCCAGTAGTCCAGCCGGGGGAGTCTACGAGCAGTACTTC.

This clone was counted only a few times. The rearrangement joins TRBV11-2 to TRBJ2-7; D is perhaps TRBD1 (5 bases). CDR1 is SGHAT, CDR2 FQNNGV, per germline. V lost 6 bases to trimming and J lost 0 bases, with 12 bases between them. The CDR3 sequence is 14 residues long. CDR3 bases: TGTGCCAGCAGGTCCCTTAGGGGCTCCTACGAGCAGTACTTC. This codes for CASRSLRGSYEQYF.

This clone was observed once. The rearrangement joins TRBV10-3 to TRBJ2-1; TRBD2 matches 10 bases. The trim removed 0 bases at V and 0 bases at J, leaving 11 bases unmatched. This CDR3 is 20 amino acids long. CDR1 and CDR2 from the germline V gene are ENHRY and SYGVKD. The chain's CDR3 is CAISESGGSGGPLSYNEQFF. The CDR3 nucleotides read TGTGCCATCAGTGAGTCGGGGGGTAGCGGGGGGCCCCTCTCCTACAATGAGCAGTTCTTC.

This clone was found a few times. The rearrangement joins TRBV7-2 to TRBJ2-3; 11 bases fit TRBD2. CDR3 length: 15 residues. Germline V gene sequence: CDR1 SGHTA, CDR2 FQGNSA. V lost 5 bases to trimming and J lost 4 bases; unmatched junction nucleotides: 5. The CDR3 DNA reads TGTGCCAGCAGCCTCACTAGCGGGGGCCCAGATACGCAGTATTTT. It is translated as CASSLTSGGPDTQYF.

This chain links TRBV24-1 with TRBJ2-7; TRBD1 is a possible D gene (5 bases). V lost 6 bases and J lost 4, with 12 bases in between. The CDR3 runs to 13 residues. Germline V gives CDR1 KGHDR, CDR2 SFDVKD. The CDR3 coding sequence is TGTGCCACCAGTCCCGGACATGCGTACGAGCAGTACTTC. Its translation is CATSPGHAYEQYF.

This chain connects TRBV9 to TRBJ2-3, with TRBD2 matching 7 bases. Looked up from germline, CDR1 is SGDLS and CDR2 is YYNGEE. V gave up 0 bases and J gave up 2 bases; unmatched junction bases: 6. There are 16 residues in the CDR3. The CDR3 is CASSVGGGTATDTQYF. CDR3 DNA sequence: TGTGCCAGCAGCGTAGGGGGGGGAACCGCCACAGATACGCAGTATTTT.